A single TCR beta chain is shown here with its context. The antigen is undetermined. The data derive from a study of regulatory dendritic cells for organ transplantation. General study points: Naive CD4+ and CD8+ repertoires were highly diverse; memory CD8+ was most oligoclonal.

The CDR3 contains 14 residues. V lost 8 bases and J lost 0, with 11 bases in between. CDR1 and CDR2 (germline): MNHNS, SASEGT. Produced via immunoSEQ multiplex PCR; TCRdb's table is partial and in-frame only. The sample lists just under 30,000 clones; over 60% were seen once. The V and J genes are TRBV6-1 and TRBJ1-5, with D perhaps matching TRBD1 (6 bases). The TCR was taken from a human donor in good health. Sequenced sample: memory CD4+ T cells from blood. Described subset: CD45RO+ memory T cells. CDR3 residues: CASFDRYSNQPQHF. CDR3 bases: TGTGCCAGCTTCGACAGGTATAGCAATCAGCCCCAGCATTTT.